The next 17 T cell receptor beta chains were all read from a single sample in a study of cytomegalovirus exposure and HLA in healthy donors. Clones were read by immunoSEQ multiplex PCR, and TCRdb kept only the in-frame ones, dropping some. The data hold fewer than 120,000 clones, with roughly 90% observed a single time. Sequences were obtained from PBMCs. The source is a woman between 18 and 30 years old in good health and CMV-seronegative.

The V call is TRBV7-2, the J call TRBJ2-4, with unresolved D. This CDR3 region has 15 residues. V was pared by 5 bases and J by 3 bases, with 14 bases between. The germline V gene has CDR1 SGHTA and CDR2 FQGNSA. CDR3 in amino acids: CASSTLYRSKNIQYF. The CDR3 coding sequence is TGTGCCAGCAGCACGCTGTACAGAAGCAAAAACATTCAGTACTTC.

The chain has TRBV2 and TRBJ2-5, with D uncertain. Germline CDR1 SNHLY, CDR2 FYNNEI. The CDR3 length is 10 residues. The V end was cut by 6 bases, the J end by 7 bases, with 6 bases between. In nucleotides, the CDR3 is TGTGCCAGCAGGCCAGGGACCCAGTACTTC. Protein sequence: CASRPGTQYF.

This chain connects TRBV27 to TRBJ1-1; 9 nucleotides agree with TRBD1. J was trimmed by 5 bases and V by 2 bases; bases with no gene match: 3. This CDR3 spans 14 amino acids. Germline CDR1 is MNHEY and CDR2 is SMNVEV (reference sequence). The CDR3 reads CASSLTGGLTEAFF. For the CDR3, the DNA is TGTGCCAGCAGTTTAACAGGGGGCTTGACTGAAGCTTTCTTT.

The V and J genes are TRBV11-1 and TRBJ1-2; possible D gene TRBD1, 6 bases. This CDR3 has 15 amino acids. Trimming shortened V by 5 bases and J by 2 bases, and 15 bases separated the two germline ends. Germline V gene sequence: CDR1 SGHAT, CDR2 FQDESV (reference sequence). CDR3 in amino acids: CASSLQQGRNYGYTF. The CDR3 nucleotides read TGTGCCAGCAGCCTCCAACAGGGCAGAAACTATGGCTACACCTTC. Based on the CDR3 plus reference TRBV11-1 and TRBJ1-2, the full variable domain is EAEVAQSPRYKITEKSQAVAFWCDPISGHATLYWYRQILGQGPELLVQFQDESVVDDSQLPKDRFSAERLKGVDSTLKIQPAELGDSAMYLCASSLQQGRNYGYTFGSGTRLTVV.

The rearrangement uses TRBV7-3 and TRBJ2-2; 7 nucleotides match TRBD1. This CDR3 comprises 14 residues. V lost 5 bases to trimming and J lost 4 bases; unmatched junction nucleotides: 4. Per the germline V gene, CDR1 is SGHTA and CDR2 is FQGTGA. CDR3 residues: CASSSDRATGELFF. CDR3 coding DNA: TGTGCCAGCAGCAGCGACAGGGCCACCGGGGAGCTGTTTTTT.

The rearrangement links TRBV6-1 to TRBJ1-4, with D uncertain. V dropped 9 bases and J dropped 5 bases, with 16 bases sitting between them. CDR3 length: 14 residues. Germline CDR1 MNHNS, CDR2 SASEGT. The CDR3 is CASRSASLNEKLFF. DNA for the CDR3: TGTGCCAGTCGTTCGGCTAGCTTAAATGAAAAACTGTTTTTT.

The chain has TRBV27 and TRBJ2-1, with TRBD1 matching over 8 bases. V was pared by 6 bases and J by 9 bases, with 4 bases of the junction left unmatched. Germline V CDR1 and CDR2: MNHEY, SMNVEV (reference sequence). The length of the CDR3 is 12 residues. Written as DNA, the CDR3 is TGTGCCAGCAGCCCCCAGGGGGCTGAGCAGTTCTTC. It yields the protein CASSPQGAEQFF.

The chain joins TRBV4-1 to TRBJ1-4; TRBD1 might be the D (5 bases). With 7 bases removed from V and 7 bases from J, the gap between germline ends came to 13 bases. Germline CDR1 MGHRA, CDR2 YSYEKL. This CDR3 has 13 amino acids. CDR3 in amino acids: CASNRGRREKLFF. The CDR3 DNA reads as TGCGCCAGCAATCGGGGGAGGCGTGAAAAACTGTTTTTT.

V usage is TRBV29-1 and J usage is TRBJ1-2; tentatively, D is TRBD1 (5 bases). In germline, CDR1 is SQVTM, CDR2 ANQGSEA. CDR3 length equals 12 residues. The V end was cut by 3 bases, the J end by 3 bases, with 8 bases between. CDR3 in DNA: TGCAGCGTTGATTTACAGGACTATGGCTACACCTTC. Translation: CSVDLQDYGYTF.

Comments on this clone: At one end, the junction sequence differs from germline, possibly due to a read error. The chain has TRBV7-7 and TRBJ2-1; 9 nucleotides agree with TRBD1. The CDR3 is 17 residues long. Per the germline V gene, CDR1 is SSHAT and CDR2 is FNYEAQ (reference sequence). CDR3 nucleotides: TGTGCTAGCAGCCCCCTACCGGGGGACAGGGCCCACAATGAGCAGTTCTTC. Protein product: CASSPLPGDRAHNEQFF. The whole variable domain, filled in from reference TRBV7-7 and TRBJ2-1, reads GAGVSQSPRYKVTKRGQDVTLRCDPISSHATLYWYQQALGQGPEFLTYFNYEAQPDKSGLPSDRFSAERPEGSISTLTIQRTEQRDSAMYRCASSPLPGDRAHNEQFFGPGTRLTVL.

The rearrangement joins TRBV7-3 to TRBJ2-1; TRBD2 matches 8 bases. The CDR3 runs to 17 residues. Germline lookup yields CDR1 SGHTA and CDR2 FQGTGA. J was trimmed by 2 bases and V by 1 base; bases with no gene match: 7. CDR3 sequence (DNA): TGTGCCAGCAGCTTAAATTCGCAGCGGGGGCCCTACAATGAGCAGTTCTTC. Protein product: CASSLNSQRGPYNEQFF.

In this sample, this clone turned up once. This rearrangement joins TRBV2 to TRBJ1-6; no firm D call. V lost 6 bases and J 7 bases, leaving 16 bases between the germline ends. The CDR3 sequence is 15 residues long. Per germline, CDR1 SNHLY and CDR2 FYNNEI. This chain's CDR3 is CASSRSGLRNSPLHF. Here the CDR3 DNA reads TGTGCCAGCAGCAGATCCGGACTGCGCAATTCACCCCTCCACTTT.

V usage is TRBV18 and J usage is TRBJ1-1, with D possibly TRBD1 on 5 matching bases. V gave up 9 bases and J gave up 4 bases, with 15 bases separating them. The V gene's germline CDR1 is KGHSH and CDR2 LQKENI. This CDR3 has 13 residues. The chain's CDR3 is CASHPGGRTEAFF. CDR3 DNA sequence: TGTGCCAGTCACCCGGGGGGACGCACTGAAGCTTTCTTT. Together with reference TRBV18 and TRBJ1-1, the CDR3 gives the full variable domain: NAGVMQNPRHLVRRRGQEARLRCSPMKGHSHVYWYRQLPEEGLKFMVYLQKENIIDESGMPKERFSAEFPKEGPSILRIQQVVRGDSAAYFCASHPGGRTEAFFGQGTRLTVV.

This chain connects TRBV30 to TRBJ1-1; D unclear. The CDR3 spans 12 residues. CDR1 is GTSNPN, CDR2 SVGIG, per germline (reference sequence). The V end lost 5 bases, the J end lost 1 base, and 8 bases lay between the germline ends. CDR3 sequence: CAWDDKNTEAFF. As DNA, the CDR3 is TGTGCCTGGGATGACAAGAACACTGAAGCTTTCTTT.

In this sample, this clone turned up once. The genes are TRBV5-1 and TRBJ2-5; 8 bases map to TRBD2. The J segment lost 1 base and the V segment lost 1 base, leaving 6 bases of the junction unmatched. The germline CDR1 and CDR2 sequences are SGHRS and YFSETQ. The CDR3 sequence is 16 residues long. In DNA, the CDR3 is TGCGCCAGCAGCTTGCGACCTAGCGGGCTCCAAGAGACCCAGTACTTC. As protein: CASSLRPSGLQETQYF.

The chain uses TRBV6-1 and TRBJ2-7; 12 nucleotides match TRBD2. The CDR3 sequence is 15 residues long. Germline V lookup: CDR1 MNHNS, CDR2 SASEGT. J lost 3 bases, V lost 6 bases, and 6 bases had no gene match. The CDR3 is CASRPTSGGIYEQYF. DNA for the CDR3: TGTGCCAGCAGACCCACTAGCGGGGGGATCTACGAGCAGTACTTC.

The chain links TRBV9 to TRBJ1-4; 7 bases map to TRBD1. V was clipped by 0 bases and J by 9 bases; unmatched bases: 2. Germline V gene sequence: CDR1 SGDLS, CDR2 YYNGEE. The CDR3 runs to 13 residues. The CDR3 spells CASSVDRGQKLFF. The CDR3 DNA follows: TGTGCCAGCAGCGTAGACAGGGGCCAAAAACTGTTTTTT.